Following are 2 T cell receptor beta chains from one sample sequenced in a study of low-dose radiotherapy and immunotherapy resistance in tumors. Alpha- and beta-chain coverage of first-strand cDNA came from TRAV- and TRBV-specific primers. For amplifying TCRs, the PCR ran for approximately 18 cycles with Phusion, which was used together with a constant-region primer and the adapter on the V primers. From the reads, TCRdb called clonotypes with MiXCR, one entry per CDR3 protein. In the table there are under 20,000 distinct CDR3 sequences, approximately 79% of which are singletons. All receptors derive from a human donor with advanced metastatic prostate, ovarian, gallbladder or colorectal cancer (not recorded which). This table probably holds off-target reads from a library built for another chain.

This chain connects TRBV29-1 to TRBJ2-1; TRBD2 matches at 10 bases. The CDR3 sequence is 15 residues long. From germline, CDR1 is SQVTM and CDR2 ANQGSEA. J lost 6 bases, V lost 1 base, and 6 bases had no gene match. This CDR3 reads CSVEASSGSTNEQFF. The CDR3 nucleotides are TGCAGCGTTGAAGCCTCTAGCGGGAGCACCAATGAGCAGTTCTTC.

CDR3 loop: CASSLVTGNYGYTF. CDR3 coding DNA: TGTGCCAGCAGCTTGGTAACGGGAAACTATGGCTACACCTTC. V gene TRBV5-6 combines with J gene TRBJ1-2; D uncertain. Trimming pared 0 bases from V and 2 bases from J, leaving 8 bases between. Germline values: CDR1 SGHDT, CDR2 YYEEEE. The CDR3 loop spans 14 amino acids. Full variable domain (remainder filled in from reference TRBV5-6 and TRBJ1-2): DAGVTQSPTHLIKTRGQQVTLRCSPKSGHDTVSWYQQALGQGPQFIFQYYEEEERQRGNFPDRFSGHQFPNYSSELNVNALLLGDSALYLCASSLVTGNYGYTFGSGTRLTVV.